This is a list of T cell receptor beta chains from one sample in a study of blood T cell repertoires in COVID-19. Profiled with immunoSEQ multiplex PCR; TCRdb holds only in-frame clones, not every one. This sample yields some 100,000 clones, of which approximately 89% are seen a single time; about 1% belongs to the top ten. The sample taken for sequencing was peripheral blood. The receptors were sampled from a man between 60 and 75 years old with acute or convalescent COVID-19. The CDR3 runs from the conserved cysteine through the conserved F or W. D genes are given only for firm matches. Where a row states a size, it is once, few, many or the class of an expanded clone; other rows omit it.

v_gene	abundance	d_gene	j_gene	len	CDR3nt	CDR3aa
TRBV6-5	.	TRBD2	TRBJ2-1	12	TGTGCCAGCAGCCACGGTGGGGGGAGGGCGGTCTTC	CASSHGGGRAVF
TRBV6-5	.	.	TRBJ2-1	13	TGTGCCAGCAGGGAGCTAGCTAACAATGAGCAGTTCTTC	CASRELANNEQFF
TRBV6-2/TRBV6-3	.	.	TRBJ2-1	11	TGTGCCAGCAGTCCCTTTAATGAGCAGTTCTTC	CASSPFNEQFF
TRBV18	once	.	TRBJ1-1	18	TGTGCCAGCTCACCACTGGGGGGGGGAGCAGGGCGCAACACTGAAGCTTTCTTT	CASSPLGGGAGRNTEAFF
TRBV4-2	.	TRBD2	TRBJ2-3	15	TGTGCCAGCAGCTCTACTAGCGGGGTAACAGATACGCAGTATTTT	CASSSTSGVTDTQYF
TRBV12-5	many	.	TRBJ1-4	13	TGTGCTAGTGGTGTAAACGGGGGTGAAAAACTGTTTTTT	CASGVNGGEKLFF
TRBV5-1	.	.	TRBJ1-1	14	TGCGCCAGCAGGCTTGGGGGGGCAGACACTGAAGCTTTCTTT	CASRLGGADTEAFF
TRBV28	.	.	TRBJ2-7	11	TGTGCCAGCAGGTTCCAGTACGAGCAGTACTTC	CASRFQYEQYF
TRBV4-1	.	TRBD1	TRBJ2-7	14	TGCGCCAGCAGACCCGGGACAGGGTATTACGAGCAGTACTTC	CASRPGTGYYEQYF
TRBV7-2	.	TRBD2	TRBJ2-7	16	TGTGCCAGCAGCTTAGGGCCCGGGACTAGCGGATACGAGCAGTACTTC	CASSLGPGTSGYEQYF
TRBV7-6	.	TRBD2	TRBJ2-1	15	TGTGCCAGCAGCTTATGGCGGGAGTCCTACAATGAGCAGTTCTTC	CASSLWRESYNEQFF
TRBV5-5	.	TRBD2	TRBJ2-1	16	TGTGCCAGCAGTCGCCGGTTGGCGGGAGCCTACAATGAGCAGTTCTTC	CASSRRLAGAYNEQFF
TRBV28	.	.	TRBJ1-2	13	TGTGCCAGCAGTCGGGCAGGGATTACTGGCTACACCTTC	CASSRAGITGYTF
TRBV24-1	.	TRBD1	TRBJ2-7	16	TGTGCCACCAGTGATTTTAGGAGCGACAGGGTCAACGAGCAGTACTTC	CATSDFRSDRVNEQYF
TRBV6-5	.	.	TRBJ1-1	15	TGTGCCAGCAGTTACCCCAGGGTAATGGAAACTGAAGCTTTCTTT	CASSYPRVMETEAFF
TRBV25-1	.	.	TRBJ2-7	14	TGTGCCAGCAGTCCACAGGGTACCTCCTACGAGCAGTACTTC	CASSPQGTSYEQYF
TRBV6-1	.	.	TRBJ1-5	16	TGTGCCAGCAGTGAATTGGGAGGATATAGCAATCAGCCCCAGCATTTT	CASSELGGYSNQPQHF
TRBV9	.	.	TRBJ1-6	15	TGTGCCAGCAGCGTAGGTGAGCTACCGAATTCACCCCTCCACTTT	CASSVGELPNSPLHF
TRBV9	.	.	TRBJ1-1	16	TGTGCCAGCAGCGCCCACCCCGAGCCAGGGGCCAGTGAAGCTTTCTTT	CASSAHPEPGASEAFF
TRBV19	.	TRBD2	TRBJ2-4	16	TGTGCCAGTAGTTACGGGACTAGTGATAGCAAAAACATTCAGTACTTC	CASSYGTSDSKNIQYF
TRBV29-1	.	TRBD1	TRBJ1-2	13	TGCAGCGCACGGACAGGGAGCGTGGATGGCTACACCTTC	CSARTGSVDGYTF
TRBV5-1	.	TRBD1	TRBJ2-5	19	TGCGCCAGCAGCTTCCCGGGACAGGGGGCCCAAAGGTTCCAGGAGACCCAGTACTTC	CASSFPGQGAQRFQETQYF
TRBV9	once	TRBD2	TRBJ2-1	14	TGTGCCAGCAGCGTCGCGGGAGTTTATAATGAGCAGTTCTTC	CASSVAGVYNEQFF
TRBV27	.	TRBD1	TRBJ1-6	16	TGTGCCAGCATGAAACAGGGGGCTAGTGGAGGATCACCCCTCCACTTT	CASMKQGASGGSPLHF
TRBV28	.	.	TRBJ2-1	12	TGTGCCAGCAGATCAGGGATCTATGAGCAGTTCTTC	CASRSGIYEQFF
TRBV2	.	.	TRBJ1-2	12	TGTGCCAGCTGGCAGGGAAGCTATGGCTACACCTTC	CASWQGSYGYTF
TRBV11-3	.	TRBD1	TRBJ2-1	18	TGTGCCAGCAGCTTGAGACAGGGGTCGTTTTACTCCTACAATGAGCAGTTCTTC	CASSLRQGSFYSYNEQFF
TRBV5-1	.	.	TRBJ2-5	12	TGCGCCAGCAGCTTAAGGGGAGAGACCCAGTACTTC	CASSLRGETQYF
TRBV9	.	TRBD2	TRBJ2-1	18	TGTGCCAGCAGCTACTGGGGACTAGCGGGAGAGGGAGGCAATGAGCAGTTCTTC	CASSYWGLAGEGGNEQFF
TRBV24-1	.	.	TRBJ2-1	15	TGTGCCACCAGTGATTTGGACAGTAAGCACAATGAGCAGTTCTTC	CATSDLDSKHNEQFF
TRBV25-1	.	TRBD1	TRBJ1-6	16	TGTGCCAGCGCTCCCGGACAGGGCCCTTCGTACTCACCCCTCCACTTT	CASAPGQGPSYSPLHF
TRBV6-1	.	.	TRBJ1-2	16	TGTGCCAGCAGTGAAGGTCTGTTCGAGGGGGTATATGGCTACACCTTC	CASSEGLFEGVYGYTF
TRBV6-5	.	.	TRBJ2-3	16	TGTGCCAGCAGTTACTCGACCTCGGAGGCCACAGATACGCAGTATTTT	CASSYSTSEATDTQYF
TRBV7-9	.	TRBD1	TRBJ2-1	15	TGTGCCAGCAGCTCGGGACAGGGGGGGCACAATGAGCAGTTCTTC	CASSSGQGGHNEQFF
TRBV11-3	.	.	TRBJ1-1	13	TGTGCCAGCAGCTTAGGTCCGGGCACTGAAGCTTTCTTT	CASSLGPGTEAFF
TRBV5-4	few	.	TRBJ2-2	16	TGTGCCAGCAGCTTGGTAGGGGGTAGGGACACCGGGGAGCTGTTTTTT	CASSLVGGRDTGELFF
TRBV4-1	.	.	TRBJ1-1	14	TGCGCCAGCAGCCAGGCCCAGGGAAGCACTGAAGCTTTCTTT	CASSQAQGSTEAFF
TRBV18	.	.	TRBJ1-1	14	TGTGCCAGCTCACCAAAGGCCAGGGACACTGAAGCTTTCTTT	CASSPKARDTEAFF
TRBV3-1/TRBV3-2	.	.	TRBJ1-1	16	TGTGCCAGCAGCCAAGCCCAGGGAAGGGTGAACACTGAAGCTTTCTTT	CASSQAQGRVNTEAFF
TRBV14	.	TRBD1	TRBJ1-2	15	TGTGCCAGCAGCCCGCGACAGGGGGCGAACTATGGCTACACCTTC	CASSPRQGANYGYTF
TRBV4-2	.	.	TRBJ1-3	15	TGTGCCAGCAGCCAAGATGGAGACGTTCGAAACACCATATATTTT	CASSQDGDVRNTIYF
TRBV9	.	TRBD2	TRBJ2-2	15	TGTGCCAGCAGCGTACCCGGGAGGGCCACCGGGGAGCTGTTTTTT	CASSVPGRATGELFF
TRBV7-2	.	.	TRBJ2-7	12	TGTGCCAGCAGCACAGCAGGGGTCGAGCAGTACTTC	CASSTAGVEQYF
TRBV10-2	few	TRBD1	TRBJ1-1	14	TGCGCCACGAGTCAGGGGGCGCAGAACACTGAAGCTTTCTTT	CATSQGAQNTEAFF
TRBV30	.	TRBD2	TRBJ2-2	15	TGTGCCTGGGGAACCGGGACTAGGACCGCCGGGGAGCTGTTTTTT	CAWGTGTRTAGELFF
TRBV29-1	.	TRBD1	TRBJ1-1	13	TGCAGCGCCAGGACAGGGGGAAGGACTGAAGCTTTCTTT	CSARTGGRTEAFF
TRBV19	.	TRBD1	TRBJ1-5	13	TGTGCCAGTAGCCCAGGGGGAGGACAGCCCCAGCATTTT	CASSPGGGQPQHF
TRBV7-9	.	TRBD1	TRBJ1-3	19	TGTGCCAGCAGCGTATACCCGGGACAGGGGAAAACCTCTGGAAACACCATATATTTT	CASSVYPGQGKTSGNTIYF
TRBV4-1	.	TRBD1	TRBJ1-4	16	TGCGCCAGCAGCCCCCATGGACAGGCTAGTAATGAAAAACTGTTTTTT	CASSPHGQASNEKLFF
TRBV13	few	.	TRBJ1-2	14	TGTGCCAGCAGCTTAGGCCTGGGAGGTTATGGCTACACCTTC	CASSLGLGGYGYTF
TRBV28	.	.	TRBJ1-1	14	TGTGCCAGCAGTTTGCTAGGGGCGAACACTGAAGCTTTCTTT	CASSLLGANTEAFF
TRBV10-3	.	.	TRBJ1-4	15	TGTGCCATCAGTGACACCAGCGTACGAGGGGAAAAACTGTTTTTT	CAISDTSVRGEKLFF
TRBV27	.	TRBD1	TRBJ1-3	19	TGTGCCAGCAGTTCAACGGGACAGGGGGCTCTGAGCTCTGGAAACACCATATATTTT	CASSSTGQGALSSGNTIYF
TRBV6-5	once	TRBD2	TRBJ2-5	15	TGTGCCAGCCTTTGGACTAGCGGGAAACGGGAGACCCAGTACTTC	CASLWTSGKRETQYF
TRBV20-1	.	.	TRBJ2-2	11	TGCAGTGCCCAGAACACCGGGGAGCTGTTTTTT	CSAQNTGELFF
TRBV11-3	.	.	TRBJ2-1	12	TGTGCCAGCAGCTTAGGGCGGTATGAGCAGTTCTTC	CASSLGRYEQFF
TRBV5-6	.	TRBD1	TRBJ1-4	16	TGTGCCAGCAGCTTACCCAGGGACAGAGAGAATGAAAAACTGTTTTTT	CASSLPRDRENEKLFF
TRBV7-9	.	TRBD1	TRBJ2-5	14	TGTGCCAGCAGCTCGGGACAGTCCCCAGAGACCCAGTACTTC	CASSSGQSPETQYF
TRBV11-2	.	.	TRBJ2-2	14	TGTGCCAGCAGCTTAGATGGAGGGTACGGGGAGCTGTTTTTT	CASSLDGGYGELFF